What follows describes a single T cell receptor beta chain. The table came from immunoSEQ multiplex PCR; TCRdb's copy has only in-frame clones and leaves some out. The sample has about 450,000 clones, about 80% seen once. The sample comes from a study of shared clonotypes between healthy human individuals. Per the germline V gene, CDR1 is SGHTS and CDR2 is YDEGEE. Trimming stripped 2 bases from V and 11 bases from J, with 13 bases between. The CDR3 loop spans 12 amino acids. The specimen was PBMCs. V gene TRBV5-8 combines with J gene TRBJ1-1; TRBD1 is a possible D gene (5 bases). This receptor was obtained from a middle-aged woman in good health. Some clones in this sample may be carry-over from other donors' samples. Written as DNA, the CDR3 is TGTGCCAGCAGCTTAAAGGGGCGGGTGGCTTTCTTT. Amino acids: CASSLKGRVAFF.